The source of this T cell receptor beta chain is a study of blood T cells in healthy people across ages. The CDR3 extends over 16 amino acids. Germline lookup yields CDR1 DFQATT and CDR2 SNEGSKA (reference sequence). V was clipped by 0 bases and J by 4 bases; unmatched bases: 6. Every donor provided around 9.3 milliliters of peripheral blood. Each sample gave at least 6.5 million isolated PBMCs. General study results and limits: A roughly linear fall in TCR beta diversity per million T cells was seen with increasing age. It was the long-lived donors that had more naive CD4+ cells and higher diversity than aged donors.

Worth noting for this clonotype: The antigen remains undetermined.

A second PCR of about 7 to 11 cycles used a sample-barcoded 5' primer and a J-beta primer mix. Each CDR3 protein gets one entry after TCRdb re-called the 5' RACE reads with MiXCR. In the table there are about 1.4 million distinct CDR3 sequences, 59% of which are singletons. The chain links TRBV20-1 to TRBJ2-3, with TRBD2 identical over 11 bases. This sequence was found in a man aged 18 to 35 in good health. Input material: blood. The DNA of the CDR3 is TGCAGTGCTAGAGATCTACTAGCGGGGGCCTCAGATACGCAGTATTTT. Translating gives CSARDLLAGASDTQYF.